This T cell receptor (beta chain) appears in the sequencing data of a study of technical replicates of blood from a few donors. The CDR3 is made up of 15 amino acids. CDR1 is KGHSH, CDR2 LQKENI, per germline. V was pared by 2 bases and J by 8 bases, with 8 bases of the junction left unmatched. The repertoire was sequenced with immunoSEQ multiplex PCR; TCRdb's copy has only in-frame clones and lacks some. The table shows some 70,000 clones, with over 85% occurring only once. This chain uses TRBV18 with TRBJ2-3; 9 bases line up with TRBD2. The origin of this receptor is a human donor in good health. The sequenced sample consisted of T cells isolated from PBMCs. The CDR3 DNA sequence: TGTGCCAGCTCACCAGCGGGAGGGCTCGTCGGTACGCAGTATTTT. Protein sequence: CASSPAGGLVGTQYF. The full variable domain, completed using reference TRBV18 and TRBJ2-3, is NAGVMQNPRHLVRRRGQEARLRCSPMKGHSHVYWYRQLPEEGLKFMVYLQKENIIDESGMPKERFSAEFPKEGPSILRIQQVVRGDSAAYFCASSPAGGLVGTQYFGPGTRLTVL.